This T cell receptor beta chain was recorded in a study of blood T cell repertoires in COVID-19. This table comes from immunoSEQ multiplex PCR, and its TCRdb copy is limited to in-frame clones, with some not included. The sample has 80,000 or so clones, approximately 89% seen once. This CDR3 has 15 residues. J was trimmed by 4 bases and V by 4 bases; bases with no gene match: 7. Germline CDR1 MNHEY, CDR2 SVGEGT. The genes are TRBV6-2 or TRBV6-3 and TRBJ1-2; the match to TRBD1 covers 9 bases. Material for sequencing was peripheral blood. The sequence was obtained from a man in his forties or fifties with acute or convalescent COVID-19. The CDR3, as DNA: TGTGCCAGCAGTTCGAACAGGGGGCTCTCCTATGGCTACACCTTC. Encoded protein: CASSSNRGLSYGYTF.